This TCR beta chain was identified in a study of blood T cell repertoires in COVID-19. Trimming at V came to 1 base and at J to 4 bases, leaving 13 bases not matched to a gene. CDR3 length: 17 amino acids. CDR1 and CDR2 from the germline V gene are MGHDK and SYGVNS. Original data processing: Estimates of nucleated cell counts were drawn from the amplification of reference gene primers. The repertoire was sequenced with immunoSEQ multiplex PCR; TCRdb's copy has only in-frame clones and lacks some. V, J and clone size were drawn from that table, and D and trimming were deduced from the DNA. The sample has 490,000 or so clones, 75% to 90% seen once.

This TCR came from a woman aged 55-69 years who had recovered from COVID-19. Sample: PBMCs or T cells enriched from blood (not recorded which). This chain joins TRBV25-1 and TRBJ2-7; 7 nucleotides agree with TRBD1. This chain's CDR3 is CASSECTGTALPYEQYV. For the CDR3, the DNA is TGTGCCAGCAGTGAATGTACCGGGACAGCGCTTCCTTACGAGCAGTACGTC.